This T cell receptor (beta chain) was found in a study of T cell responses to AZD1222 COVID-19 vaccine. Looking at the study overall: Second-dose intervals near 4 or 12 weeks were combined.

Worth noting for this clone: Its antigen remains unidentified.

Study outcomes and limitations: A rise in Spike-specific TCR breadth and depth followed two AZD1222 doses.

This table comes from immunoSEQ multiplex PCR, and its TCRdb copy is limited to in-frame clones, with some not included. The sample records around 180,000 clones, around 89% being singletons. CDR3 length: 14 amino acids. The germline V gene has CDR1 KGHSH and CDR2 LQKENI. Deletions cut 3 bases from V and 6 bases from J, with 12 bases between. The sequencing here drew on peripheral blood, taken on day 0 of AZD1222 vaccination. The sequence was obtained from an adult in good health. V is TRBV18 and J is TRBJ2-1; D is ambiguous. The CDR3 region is CASSPPAVSNEQFF. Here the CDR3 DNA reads TGTGCCAGCTCACCCCCGGCAGTTAGCAATGAGCAGTTCTTC.